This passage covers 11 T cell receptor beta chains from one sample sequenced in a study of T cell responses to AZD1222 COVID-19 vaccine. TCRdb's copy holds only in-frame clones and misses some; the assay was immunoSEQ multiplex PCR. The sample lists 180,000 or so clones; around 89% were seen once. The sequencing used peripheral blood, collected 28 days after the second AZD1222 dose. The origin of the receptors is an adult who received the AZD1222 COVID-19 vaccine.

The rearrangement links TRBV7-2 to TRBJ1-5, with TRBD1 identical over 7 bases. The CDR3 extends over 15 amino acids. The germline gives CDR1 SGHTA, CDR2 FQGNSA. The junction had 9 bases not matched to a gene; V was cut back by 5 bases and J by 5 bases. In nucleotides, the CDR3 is TGTGCCAGCAGCCTCCTCAGGGGGTGGGATCAGCCCCAGCATTTT. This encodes CASSLLRGWDQPQHF.

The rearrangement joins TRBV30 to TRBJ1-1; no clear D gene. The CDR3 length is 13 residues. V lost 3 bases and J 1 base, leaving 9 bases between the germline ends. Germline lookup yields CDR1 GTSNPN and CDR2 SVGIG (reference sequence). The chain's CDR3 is CAWRTEGNTEAFF. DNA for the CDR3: TGTGCCTGGAGAACGGAGGGGAACACTGAAGCTTTCTTT.

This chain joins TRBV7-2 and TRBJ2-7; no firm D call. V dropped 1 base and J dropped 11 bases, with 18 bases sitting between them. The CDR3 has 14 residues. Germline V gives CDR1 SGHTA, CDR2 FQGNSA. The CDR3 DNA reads TGTGCCAGCAGCTTAGATTCGAGTACGGCCCTAAAGTACTTC. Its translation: CASSLDSSTALKYF.

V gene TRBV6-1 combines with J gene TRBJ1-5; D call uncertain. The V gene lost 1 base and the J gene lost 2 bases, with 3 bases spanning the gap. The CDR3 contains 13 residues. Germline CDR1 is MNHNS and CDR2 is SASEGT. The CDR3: CASSEVGNQPQHF. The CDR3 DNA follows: TGTGCCAGCAGTGAAGTGGGCAATCAGCCCCAGCATTTT.

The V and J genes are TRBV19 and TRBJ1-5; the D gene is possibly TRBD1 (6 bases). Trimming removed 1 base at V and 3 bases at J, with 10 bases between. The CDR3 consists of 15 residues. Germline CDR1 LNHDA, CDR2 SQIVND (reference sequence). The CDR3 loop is CASSIVGGANQPQHF. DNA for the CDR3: TGTGCCAGTAGTATAGTGGGGGGGGCCAATCAGCCCCAGCATTTT.

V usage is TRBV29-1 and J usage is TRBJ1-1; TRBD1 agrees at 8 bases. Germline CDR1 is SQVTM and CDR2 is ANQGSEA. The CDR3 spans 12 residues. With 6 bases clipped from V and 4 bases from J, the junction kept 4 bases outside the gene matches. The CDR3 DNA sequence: TGCAGCGTCCGAGGGACAGGCACTGAAGCTTTCTTT. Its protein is CSVRGTGTEAFF.

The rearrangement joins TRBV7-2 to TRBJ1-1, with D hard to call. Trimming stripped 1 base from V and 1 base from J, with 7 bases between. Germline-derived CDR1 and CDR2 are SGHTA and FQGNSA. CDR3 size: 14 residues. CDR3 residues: CASSLDPGNTEAFF. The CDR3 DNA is TGTGCCAGCAGCTTAGACCCGGGGAACACTGAAGCTTTCTTT.

Here the CDR3 DNA reads TGCAGCGTTGCAGAAAATGAAAAACTGTTTTTT. Protein: CSVAENEKLFF. The chain carries TRBV29-1 and TRBJ1-4; D remains ambiguous. V was trimmed by 4 bases and J by 5 bases, leaving 5 bases between them. This CDR3 comprises 11 residues. Looked up from germline, CDR1 is SQVTM and CDR2 is ANQGSEA.

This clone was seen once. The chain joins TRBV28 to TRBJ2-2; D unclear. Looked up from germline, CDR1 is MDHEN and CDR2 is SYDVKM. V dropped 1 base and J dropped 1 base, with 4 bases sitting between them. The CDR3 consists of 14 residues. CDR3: CASSLSLNTGELFF. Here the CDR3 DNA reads TGTGCCAGCAGTTTATCGTTGAACACCGGGGAGCTGTTTTTT.

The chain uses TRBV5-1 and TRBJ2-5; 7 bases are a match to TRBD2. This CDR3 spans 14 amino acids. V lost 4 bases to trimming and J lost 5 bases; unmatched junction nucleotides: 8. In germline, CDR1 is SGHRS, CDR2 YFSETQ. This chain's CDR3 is CASSPDGGFETQYF. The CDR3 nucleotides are TGCGCCAGCAGCCCCGACGGGGGGTTTGAGACCCAGTACTTC.

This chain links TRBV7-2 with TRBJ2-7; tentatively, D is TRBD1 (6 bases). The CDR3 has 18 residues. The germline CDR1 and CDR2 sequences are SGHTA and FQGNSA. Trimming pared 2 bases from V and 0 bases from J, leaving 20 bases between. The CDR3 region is CASSLFTPSGTLSYEQYF. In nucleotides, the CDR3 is TGTGCCAGCAGCTTATTCACCCCCTCGGGGACACTCTCCTACGAGCAGTACTTC.